The present T cell receptor (beta chain) was sequenced within a study of cytotoxic CD8 clonotypes in ibrutinib-treated CLL. Study-level background: Recorded responses included about 25 partial and 2 complete; following median about 68 months, roughly 15 stayed remitted and roughly twelve progressed. It was after a median 12 months of treatment, range 6 to 36, that response samples were taken. The sample average was roughly 240,000 productive templates and roughly 94,000 productive rearrangements. Broader study findings: Sustained-remission and progressing patients had unequal sampling times.

The method was immunoSEQ multiplex PCR; TCRdb's version includes in-frame clones alone and lacks a portion of them. The top ten clones hold under 15% of a sample with roughly 63,000 clones, roughly 59% of them seen once. On this clone: Its antigen is not known.

This sequence originates from a human donor with chronic lymphocytic leukemia. The sequencing here drew on PBMCs, taken after 12 months of ibrutinib treatment.

The DNA of the CDR3 is TGTGCCAGCAGCCCCGAGCGGGGGGGAACAGATACGCAGTATTTT. It translates to CASSPERGGTDTQYF. The rearrangement uses TRBV7-2 and TRBJ2-3; 10 nucleotides align to TRBD2. Germline CDR1 and CDR2: SGHTA and FQGNSA. The CDR3 loop spans 15 amino acids. The V gene end was trimmed by 5 bases and the J gene end by 3 bases; junction bases not matched to a gene: 5.